This TCR beta chain originates from a study of blood T cell repertoires in COVID-19 (dated by TCRdb to about 2020). At the level of the whole study: Collaborator samples came from the United States, Italy and Spain and covered acute and convalescent phases of COVID-19. Samples came from the ongoing ImmuneRACE study (first 160 participants) plus 1,254 subjects from 6 global collaborators. Deeply sampled blood TCRbeta repertoires from subjects exposed to, actively infected with, or recovered from COVID-19 were included in the dataset. The repertoires were released in a freely available public database meant as a resource for research on the immune response to SARS-CoV-2. Sample metadata almost always included a de-identified subject ID, COVID-19 status, age in years and sex. Where available, HLA class I and class II types were taken from metadata supplied by the sample provider and were not determined by assay-based typing. The prospective study material was composed of cDNA or gDNA derived from T cells, B-cell-depleted T cells, or PBMCs. General study outcomes and caveats: The quantity of clinical and demographic metadata differed by source and by participant and was supplied without curation.

Collaborating institutions collected whole blood in K2EDTA tubes following their own protocols. Collaborator samples were shipped for TCRbeta analysis as frozen whole blood, isolated PBMCs, or DNA extracted from either sample type. TCRbeta CDR3 regions were amplified from genomic DNA by means of the immunoSEQ Assay, a bias-controlled multiplex PCR. In the source study's methods: The number of nucleated cells in each sample was estimated from the amplification of reference gene primers within the assay. Sequence reads were collapsed and filtered to measure the absolute abundance of every unique TCRbeta CDR3 rearrangement. For each sample, productive Simpson clonality was calculated as the square root of Simpson's diversity index across productive rearrangements. TCRdb took this table from immuneACCESS and kept in-frame rearrangements with V and J called. Such tables lack part of the clones; where checked against another copy, unresolved V genes explain under half of the gap, and the rest is unexplained. For V, J and clone size, that table is used; D and trimming come from the DNA. The sample records tens of thousands of clones, 90% to 95% of which are singletons. The biggest ten clones account for under 6.5% of the sample.

There are 13 amino acids in the CDR3, from cysteine to phenylalanine inclusive. The only DNA kept is the CDR3, 39 bases in frame from the first base. V gives up 4 bases and J gives up 9 bases, and the segment between their germline ends measures 13 bases. On this clone itself: No antigen is known for it. Per-base qualities were not stored, and no clone one base away is much larger.

The receptor comes from a human donor in a cohort sampled during active COVID-19. Specimen: peripheral blood. This chain is built from TRBV12-3 or TRBV12-4 and TRBJ2-4, and the D gene may be TRBD2, 6 bases matching. For the CDR3, the sequence is CASSSNSGGIQYF. The nucleotide sequence is TGTGCCAGCAGTTCGAACTCCGGGGGCATTCAGTACTTC.